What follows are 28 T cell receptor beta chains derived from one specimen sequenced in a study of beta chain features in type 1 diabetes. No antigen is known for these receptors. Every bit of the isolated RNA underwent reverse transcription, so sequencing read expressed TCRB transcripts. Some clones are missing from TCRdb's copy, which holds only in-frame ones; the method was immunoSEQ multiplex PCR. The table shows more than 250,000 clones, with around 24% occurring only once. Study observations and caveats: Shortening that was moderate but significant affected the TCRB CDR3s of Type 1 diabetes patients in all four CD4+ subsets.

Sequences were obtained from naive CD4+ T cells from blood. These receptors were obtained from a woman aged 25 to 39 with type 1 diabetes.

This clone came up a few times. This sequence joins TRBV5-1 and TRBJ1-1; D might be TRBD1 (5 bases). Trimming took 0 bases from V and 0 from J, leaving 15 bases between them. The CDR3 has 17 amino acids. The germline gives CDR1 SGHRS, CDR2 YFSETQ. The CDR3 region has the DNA TGCGCCAGCAGCTTGGAGGTTGGGGCAGCACTGAACACTGAAGCTTTCTTT. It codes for CASSLEVGAALNTEAFF.

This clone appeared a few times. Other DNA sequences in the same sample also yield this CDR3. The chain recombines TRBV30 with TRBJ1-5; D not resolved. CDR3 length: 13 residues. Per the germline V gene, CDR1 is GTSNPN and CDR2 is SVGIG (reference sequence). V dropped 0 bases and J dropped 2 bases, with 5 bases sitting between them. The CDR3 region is CAWSVRGNQPQHF. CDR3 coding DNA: TGTGCCTGGAGTGTCCGGGGCAATCAGCCCCAGCATTTT.

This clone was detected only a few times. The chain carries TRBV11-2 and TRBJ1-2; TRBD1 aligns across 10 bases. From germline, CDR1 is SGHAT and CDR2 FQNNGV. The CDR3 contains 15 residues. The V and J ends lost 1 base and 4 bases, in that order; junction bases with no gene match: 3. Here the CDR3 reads CASSLAGTGVYGYTF. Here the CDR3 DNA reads TGTGCCAGCAGCTTAGCCGGGACAGGGGTCTATGGCTACACCTTC.

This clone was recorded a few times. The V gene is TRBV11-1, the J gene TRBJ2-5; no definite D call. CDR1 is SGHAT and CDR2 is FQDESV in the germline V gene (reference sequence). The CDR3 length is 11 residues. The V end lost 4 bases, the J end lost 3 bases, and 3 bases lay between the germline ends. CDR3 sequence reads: CASSSEETQYF. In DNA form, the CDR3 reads TGTGCCAGCAGCTCAGAAGAGACCCAGTACTTC.

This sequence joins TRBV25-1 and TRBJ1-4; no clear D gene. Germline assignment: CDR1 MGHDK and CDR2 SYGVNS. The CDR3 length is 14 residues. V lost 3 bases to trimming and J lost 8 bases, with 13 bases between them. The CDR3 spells CASSDRLSGEKLFF. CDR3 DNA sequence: TGTGCCAGCAGTGATCGGCTGTCGGGGGAAAAACTGTTTTTT.

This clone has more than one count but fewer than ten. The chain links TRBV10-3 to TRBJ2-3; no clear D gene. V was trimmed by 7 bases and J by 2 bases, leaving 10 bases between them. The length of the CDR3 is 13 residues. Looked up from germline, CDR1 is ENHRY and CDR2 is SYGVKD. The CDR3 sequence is CAINPGATDTQYF. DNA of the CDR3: TGTGCCATCAATCCCGGAGCCACAGATACGCAGTATTTT.

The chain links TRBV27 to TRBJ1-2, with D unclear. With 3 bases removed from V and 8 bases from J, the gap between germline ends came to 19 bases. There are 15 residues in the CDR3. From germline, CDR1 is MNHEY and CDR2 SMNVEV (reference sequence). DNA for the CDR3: TGTGCCAGCAGTTTTAATCCCCTGGCCGCCTCGGGCTACACCTTC. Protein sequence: CASSFNPLAASGYTF.

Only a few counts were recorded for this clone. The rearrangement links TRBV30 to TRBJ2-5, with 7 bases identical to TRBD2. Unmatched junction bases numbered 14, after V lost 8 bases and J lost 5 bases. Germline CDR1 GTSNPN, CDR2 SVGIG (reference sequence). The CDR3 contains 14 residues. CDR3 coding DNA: TGTGCCGGGACGAATCAGAGAGCGGGGGAGACCCAGTACTTC. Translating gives CAGTNQRAGETQYF.

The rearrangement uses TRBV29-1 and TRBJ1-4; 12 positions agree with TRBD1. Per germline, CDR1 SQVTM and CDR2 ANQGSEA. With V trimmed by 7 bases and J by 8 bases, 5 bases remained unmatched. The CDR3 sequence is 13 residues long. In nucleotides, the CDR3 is TGCAGCGGGGGGACAGGGGGCGACGAAAAACTGTTTTTT. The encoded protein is CSGGTGGDEKLFF.

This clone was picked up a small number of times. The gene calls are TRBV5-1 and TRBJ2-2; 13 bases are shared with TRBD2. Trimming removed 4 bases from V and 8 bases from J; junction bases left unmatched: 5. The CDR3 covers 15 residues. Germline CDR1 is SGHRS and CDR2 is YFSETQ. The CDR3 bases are TGCGCCAGCAGCCCCGGACTAGCGGGAGTGGGGGAGCTGTTTTTT. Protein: CASSPGLAGVGELFF.

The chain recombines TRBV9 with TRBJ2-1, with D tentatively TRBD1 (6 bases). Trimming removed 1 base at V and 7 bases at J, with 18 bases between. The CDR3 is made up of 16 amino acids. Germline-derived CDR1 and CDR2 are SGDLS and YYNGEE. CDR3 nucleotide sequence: TGTGCCAGCAGCGTATCAGGTGAAAGAGGGGGTAATGAGCAGTTCTTC. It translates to CASSVSGERGGNEQFF.

The CDR3 sequence is CASSQEPGQGANPNYGYTF. The CDR3 bases are TGCGCCAGCAGCCAAGAGCCGGGGCAGGGGGCAAATCCTAACTATGGCTACACCTTC. The chain recombines TRBV4-1 with TRBJ1-2, with 8 bases that match TRBD1. The junction had 12 bases not matched to a gene; V was cut back by 0 bases and J by 0 bases. The germline V gene encodes CDR1 MGHRA and CDR2 YSYEKL. The CDR3 totals 19 residues.

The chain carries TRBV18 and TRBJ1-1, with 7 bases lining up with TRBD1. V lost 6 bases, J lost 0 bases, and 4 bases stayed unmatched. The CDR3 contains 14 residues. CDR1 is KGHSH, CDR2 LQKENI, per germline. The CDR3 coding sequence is TGTGCCAGCTCCGCGGACAGGTTGAACACTGAAGCTTTCTTT. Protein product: CASSADRLNTEAFF.

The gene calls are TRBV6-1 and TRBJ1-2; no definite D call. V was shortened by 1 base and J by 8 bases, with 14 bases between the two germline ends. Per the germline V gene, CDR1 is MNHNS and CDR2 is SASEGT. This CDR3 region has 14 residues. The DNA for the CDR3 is TGTGCCAGCAGTGAAGTGATCCGGGGTGAAGGCTACACCTTC. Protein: CASSEVIRGEGYTF.

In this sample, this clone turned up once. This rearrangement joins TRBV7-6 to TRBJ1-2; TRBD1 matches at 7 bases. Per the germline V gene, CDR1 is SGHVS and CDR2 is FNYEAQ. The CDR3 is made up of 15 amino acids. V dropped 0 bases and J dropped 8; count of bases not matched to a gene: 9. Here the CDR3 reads CASSLAGTAQGGYTF. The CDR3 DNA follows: TGTGCCAGCAGCTTAGCGGGGACAGCGCAAGGCGGCTACACCTTC.

CDR3 coding DNA: TGTGCCTGGAGTGTACAGGAGGGCTACACTGAAGCTTTCTTT. Its translation is CAWSVQEGYTEAFF. The V call is TRBV30, the J call TRBJ1-1, with TRBD1 as a possible D gene (5 bases). The length of the CDR3 is 14 residues. V lost 0 bases and J lost 3, with 11 bases in between. Germline loops: CDR1 GTSNPN, CDR2 SVGIG (reference sequence).

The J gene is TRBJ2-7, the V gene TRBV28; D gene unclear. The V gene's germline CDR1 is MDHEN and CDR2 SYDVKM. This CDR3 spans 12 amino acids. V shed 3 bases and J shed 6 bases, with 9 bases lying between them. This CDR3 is CASSLRQLEQYF. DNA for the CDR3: TGTGCCAGCAGTTTGAGGCAGCTCGAGCAGTACTTC.

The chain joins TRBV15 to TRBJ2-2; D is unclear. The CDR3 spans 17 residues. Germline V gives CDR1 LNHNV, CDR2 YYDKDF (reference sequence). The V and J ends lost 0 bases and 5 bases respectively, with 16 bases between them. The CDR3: CATSRDPQNTKTGELFF. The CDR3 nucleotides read TGTGCCACCAGCAGAGATCCCCAAAATACTAAGACCGGGGAGCTGTTTTTT.

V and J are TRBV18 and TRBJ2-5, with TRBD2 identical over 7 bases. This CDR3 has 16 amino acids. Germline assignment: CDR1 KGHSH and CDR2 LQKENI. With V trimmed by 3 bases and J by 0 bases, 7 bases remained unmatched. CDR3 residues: CASSPSRLADQETQYF. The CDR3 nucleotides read TGTGCCAGCTCACCCTCGCGGCTAGCGGACCAAGAGACCCAGTACTTC.

The CDR3 coding sequence is TGTGCCAGCAGTGATGGTCTAGCGAAGACCTACGAGCAGTACTTC. This translates into CASSDGLAKTYEQYF. The chain recombines TRBV2 with TRBJ2-7; tentative D call: TRBD2 (6 bases). The germline CDR1 and CDR2 sequences are SNHLY and FYNNEI. V was pared by 3 bases and J by 2 bases, with 14 bases between. The CDR3 is 15 amino acids.

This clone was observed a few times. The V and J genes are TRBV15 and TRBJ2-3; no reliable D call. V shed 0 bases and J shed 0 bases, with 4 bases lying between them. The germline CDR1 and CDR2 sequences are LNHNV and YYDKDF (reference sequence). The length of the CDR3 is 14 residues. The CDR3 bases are TGTGCCACCAGCAGAGACACTAGCACAGATACGCAGTATTTT. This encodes CATSRDTSTDTQYF.

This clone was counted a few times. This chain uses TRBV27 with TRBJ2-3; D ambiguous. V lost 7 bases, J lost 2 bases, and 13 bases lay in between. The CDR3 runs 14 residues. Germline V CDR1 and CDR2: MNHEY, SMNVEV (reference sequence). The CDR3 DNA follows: TGTGCCAGCACCCGACTGGAAGCCACAGATACGCAGTATTTT. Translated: CASTRLEATDTQYF.

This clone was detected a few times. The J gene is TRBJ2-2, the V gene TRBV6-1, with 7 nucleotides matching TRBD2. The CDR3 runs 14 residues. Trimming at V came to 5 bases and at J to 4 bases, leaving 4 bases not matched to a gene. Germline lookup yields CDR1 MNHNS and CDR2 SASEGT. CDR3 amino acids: CASSSREVTGELFF. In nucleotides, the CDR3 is TGTGCCAGCAGTTCCCGGGAGGTCACCGGGGAGCTGTTTTTT.

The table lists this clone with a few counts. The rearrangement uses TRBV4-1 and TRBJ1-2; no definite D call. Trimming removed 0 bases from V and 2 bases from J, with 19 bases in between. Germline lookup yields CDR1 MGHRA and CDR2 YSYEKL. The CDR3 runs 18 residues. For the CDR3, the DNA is TGCGCCAGCAGCCAAGAACCCTCGAGGCTCGATCGAAACTATGGCTACACCTTC. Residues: CASSQEPSRLDRNYGYTF.

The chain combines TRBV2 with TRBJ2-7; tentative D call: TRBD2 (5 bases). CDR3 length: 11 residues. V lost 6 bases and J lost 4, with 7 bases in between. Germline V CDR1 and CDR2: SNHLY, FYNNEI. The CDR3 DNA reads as TGTGCCAGCAGCGGGGAGTACGAGCAGTACTTC. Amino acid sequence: CASSGEYEQYF. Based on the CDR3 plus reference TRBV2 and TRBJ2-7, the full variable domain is EPEVTQTPSHQVTQMGQEVILRCVPISNHLYFYWYRQILGQKVEFLVSFYNNEISEKSEIFDDQFSVERPDGSNFTLKIRSTKLEDSAMYFCASSGEYEQYFGPGTRLTVT.

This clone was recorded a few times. The CDR3 loop reads CASSQGADRALETQYF. The CDR3, as DNA: TGCGCCAGCAGCCAAGGGGCGGACAGGGCTCTGGAGACCCAGTACTTC. This chain joins TRBV4-1 and TRBJ2-5, with TRBD1 matching over 8 bases. This CDR3 spans 16 amino acids. Germline loops: CDR1 MGHRA, CDR2 YSYEKL. V was clipped by 1 base and J by 5 bases; unmatched bases: 9.

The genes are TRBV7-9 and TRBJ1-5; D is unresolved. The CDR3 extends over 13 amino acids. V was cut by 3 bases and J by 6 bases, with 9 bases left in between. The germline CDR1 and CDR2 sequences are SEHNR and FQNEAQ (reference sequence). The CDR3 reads CASSFTAGQPQHF. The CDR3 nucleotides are TGTGCCAGCAGCTTCACGGCAGGTCAGCCCCAGCATTTT.

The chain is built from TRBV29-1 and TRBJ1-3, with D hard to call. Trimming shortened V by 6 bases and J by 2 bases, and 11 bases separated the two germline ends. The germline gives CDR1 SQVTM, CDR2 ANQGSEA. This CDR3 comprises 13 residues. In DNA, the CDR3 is TGCAGCGTCCAGACGGGAGCTGGAAACACCATATATTTT. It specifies CSVQTGAGNTIYF.